Listed below are T cell receptor beta chains from one sample, sequenced in a study of control samples from healthy donors and cancer patients. Profiling relied on immunoSEQ multiplex PCR, and the TCRdb table lists in-frame clones only, not all of them. The sample consists of about 89,000 clones, about 83% of them appearing once. The source material was blood. Every receptor here comes from a middle-aged woman in good health. Each CDR3 is given with its conserved first and last residue. Fields, in order: V gene, clone size, CDR3 protein. Only some rows state a clone size, as once, few, many or a class for expanded clones.

V: TRBV4-1; size: NA; CDR3: CASSQDFGQGDEQYF
V: TRBV5-1; size: NA; CDR3: CASSLSSTDTQYF
V: TRBV4-1; size: NA; CDR3: CASSQAVRNYGYTF
V: TRBV4-1; size: NA; CDR3: CASSHPTSRTDTQYF
V: TRBV5-1; size: NA; CDR3: CASTSQDGTEAFF
V: TRBV10-1; size: NA; CDR3: CASGTAGGTIYF
V: TRBV2; size: NA; CDR3: CASSLQGQGTEAFF
V: TRBV7-9; size: NA; CDR3: CASSAKAGESWTQYF
V: TRBV6-2/TRBV6-3; size: NA; CDR3: CASSYGTGEQYF
V: TRBV5-4; size: NA; CDR3: CASSSTQGSYGYTF
V: TRBV5-1; size: NA; CDR3: CASSLQAGAYNEQFF
V: TRBV27; size: NA; CDR3: CASSPGTGGSGANVLTF
V: TRBV7-8; size: NA; CDR3: CASSLSFGTGYSYEQYF
V: TRBV6-2/TRBV6-3; size: NA; CDR3: CASSHRQASNTGELFF
V: TRBV5-6; size: once; CDR3: CASSLKGGTEAFF
V: TRBV11-3; size: few; CDR3: CASSPTTPKGEQYF
V: TRBV10-2; size: NA; CDR3: CASRELAVTGELFF
V: TRBV5-1; size: NA; CDR3: CASSASGQGSVGAGELFF
V: TRBV6-1; size: NA; CDR3: CASSERRVGTDTQYF
V: TRBV4-3; size: NA; CDR3: CASSQERYYEQYF
V: TRBV19; size: few; CDR3: CASSLDRGYGYTF